The T cell receptor (beta chain) described here comes from a study of blood T cell repertoires in COVID-19. V gave up 4 bases and J gave up 3 bases; unmatched junction bases: 9. This CDR3 is built from 15 residues. Germline V gene sequence: CDR1 SGDLS, CDR2 YYNGEE. Here immunoSEQ multiplex PCR was the method, and the copy in TCRdb shows in-frame clones only, minus some. The sample records about 280,000 clones, 88% being singletons. The receptor's source is a man in his late teens or twenties with active or convalescent COVID-19. Sequenced input: peripheral blood. This chain uses TRBV9 with TRBJ2-7, with 8 bases matching TRBD1. CDR3 nucleotide sequence: TGTGCCAGCAGCCACGGACAGGGAGGAGGCTACGAGCAGTACTTC. Its translation is CASSHGQGGGYEQYF. The full variable domain, rest sourced from reference TRBV9 and TRBJ2-7, is DSGVTQTPKHLITATGQRVTLRCSPRSGDLSVYWYQQSLDQGLQFLIQYYNGEERAKGNILERFSAQQFPDLHSELNLSSLELGDSALYFCASSHGQGGGYEQYFGPGTRLTVT.